This TCR beta chain was observed in a study of radiation and T cells in renal cell carcinoma. Study-wide findings and caveats: From baseline, blood top tumor clonotypes peaked at 2 weeks post-radiation.

Described time point: baseline pretreatment blood. Treatment here: 15 Gy SBRT to primary tumor, nephrectomy 4 weeks later. After SBRT, blood was collected at 2 and 4 weeks, plus baseline. This renal cell carcinoma was of the clear cell type. This CDR3 contains 15 residues. Germline V gene lookup returns CDR1 MNHEY and CDR2 SVGAGI. V was clipped by 6 bases and J by 4 bases; unmatched bases: 7. This clone was counted a few times. What it recognizes is unknown. Here immunoSEQ multiplex PCR was the method, and the copy in TCRdb shows in-frame clones only, minus some. The repertoire has some 100,000 clones, 82% of them found once; the top ten carry less than 7%.

This material consisted of blood, taken from a patient whose treatment included radiotherapy and nephrectomy. This clonotype was sampled from a man aged 55 to 70 with renal cell carcinoma. This sequence joins TRBV6-5 and TRBJ2-1; the match to TRBD1 covers 9 bases. The CDR3 spells CASSPTGGPYNEQFF. CDR3 sequence (DNA): TGTGCCAGCAGCCCAACAGGGGGCCCTTACAATGAGCAGTTCTTC.